This paragraph covers one T cell receptor (beta chain) sequence. The antigen remains unidentified. The data originate from a study of blood T cells in healthy people across ages. The study's findings and limits: Fewer expanded clones and more diversity marked long-lived versus aged donors.

A second PCR of 7 to 11 cycles used a sample-barcoded 5' primer and a J-beta primer mix. Each cDNA molecule, via a template-switch adaptor with 12 random nucleotides, was tagged. TCRdb reanalysed the 5' RACE reads using MiXCR and keeps one entry per CDR3 protein. Among hundreds of thousands of distinct CDR3 sequences listed, over 45% were seen once. Germline V gives CDR1 SGHTA, CDR2 FQGNSA. The CDR3 has 16 residues. The V and J ends lost 2 bases and 0 bases respectively, with 12 bases between them. The chain recombines TRBV7-2 with TRBJ2-3, with D maybe TRBD2 (6 bases). Sequencing used blood. The clonotype was recovered from a man aged 30 to 39 in good health. DNA of the CDR3: TGTGCCAGCAGCTTACGGACGGGAGTGAGCACAGATACGCAGTATTTT. Its translation is CASSLRTGVSTDTQYF.